This record concerns one T cell receptor beta chain sequence. The data stem from a study of shared clonotypes between healthy human individuals. The CDR3 runs 13 residues. Germline V CDR1 and CDR2: SNHLY, FYNNEI. V lost 6 bases and J lost 4; bases outside the gene matches: 4. Data came from immunoSEQ multiplex PCR; TCRdb stores just in-frame clones and leaves some out. The data hold 2 million to 2.5 million clones, with 85% to 95% observed a single time. The V and J genes are TRBV2 and TRBJ1-2; 8 positions agree with TRBD1. The sequencing input was naive CD4+ T cells sorted from blood. Specified subset: CD45RA+ positively selected. This TCR was sampled from a man between 18 and 29 years old in good health. CDR3 sequence: CASRDRDLYGYTF. As DNA, the CDR3 is TGTGCCAGCAGGGACAGGGACCTCTATGGCTACACCTTC.